What follows are 12 T cell receptor beta chains derived from one specimen sequenced in a study of shared clonotypes between healthy human individuals. Repertoires were generated with immunoSEQ multiplex PCR, while TCRdb's copy carries only in-frame clones and drops some. The sample holds around 2.5 million clones; over 85% are singletons and the top ten take around 0.4%. Source material: naive CD4+ T cells from PBMCs. The sample's subset: CD45RA+ positively selected. All receptors derive from a man in his late teens or twenties in good health. Some clones in this sample may be carry-over from other donors' samples.

Note on this clone: The sample carries other DNA sequences with the same CDR3. V and J are TRBV6-5 and TRBJ1-3; D is possibly TRBD1 (5 bases). V gave up 6 bases and J gave up 4 bases, with 10 bases separating them. The CDR3 loop spans 13 amino acids. Germline-derived CDR1 and CDR2 are MNHEY and SVGAGI. The CDR3 region is CASRPGHGNTIYF. CDR3 sequence (DNA): TGTGCCAGCAGGCCCGGACACGGAAACACCATATATTTT.

The V and J genes are TRBV19 and TRBJ1-5; unclear D gene. From germline, CDR1 is LNHDA and CDR2 SQIVND (reference sequence). The CDR3 runs to 15 residues. The V and J ends lost 3 bases and 0 bases respectively, with 9 bases between them. Here the CDR3 reads CASSIWQASNQPQHF. The CDR3 region has the DNA TGTGCCAGTAGTATTTGGCAGGCTAGCAATCAGCCCCAGCATTTT. The full variable domain, with the rest looked up from reference TRBV19 and TRBJ1-5, is DGGITQSPKYLFRKEGQNVTLSCEQNLNHDAMYWYRQDPGQGLRLIYYSQIVNDFQKGDIAEGYSVSREKKESFPLTVTSAQKNPTAFYLCASSIWQASNQPQHFGDGTRLSIL.

The chain has TRBV7-2 and TRBJ2-1, with 11 positions matching TRBD2. The length of the CDR3 is 16 residues. V shed 2 bases, J shed 3 bases, and the junction held 3 bases outside the gene matches. Looked up from germline, CDR1 is SGHTA and CDR2 is FQGNSA. CDR3 residues: CASSLSGTSGYNEQFF. The CDR3 DNA follows: TGTGCCAGCAGCTTATCCGGGACTAGCGGCTACAATGAGCAGTTCTTC.

The chain joins TRBV5-1 to TRBJ2-2; D gene unclear. Germline CDR1 and CDR2: SGHRS and YFSETQ. V gave up 2 bases and J gave up 2 bases, with 13 bases separating them. The CDR3 totals 16 residues. The CDR3 nucleotides are TGCGCCAGCAGCTTTTATTTAGTAACAAACACCGGGGAGCTGTTTTTT. Translated: CASSFYLVTNTGELFF.

The V gene is TRBV19, the J gene TRBJ2-5; 7 nucleotides agree with TRBD2. CDR1 and CDR2 (germline): LNHDA, SQIVND (reference sequence). After removal of 5 bases from V and 2 bases from J, the junction contained 8 bases not matched to a gene. CDR3 length: 15 amino acids. This chain's CDR3 is CASSGGGLGQETQYF. The CDR3 DNA sequence: TGTGCCAGTAGTGGGGGGGGATTAGGGCAAGAGACCCAGTACTTC.

The chain carries TRBV9 and TRBJ1-1; D remains unclear. V was shortened by 0 bases and J by 2 bases, with 11 bases between the two germline ends. CDR1 and CDR2 from the germline V gene are SGDLS and YYNGEE. CDR3 length equals 15 residues. The CDR3 DNA sequence: TGTGCCAGCAGCGTAGTGAATAGGGTAAACACTGAAGCTTTCTTT. Its translation is CASSVVNRVNTEAFF.

V gene TRBV5-1 combines with J gene TRBJ2-1; 8 bases agree with TRBD2. V lost 6 bases, J lost 7 bases, and 9 bases stayed unmatched. CDR1 and CDR2 (germline): SGHRS, YFSETQ. The length of the CDR3 is 14 residues. CDR3 coding DNA: TGCGCCAGCAAGGAGCGGGAGTTCGTAAATGAGCAGTTCTTC. Translating gives CASKEREFVNEQFF.

With regard to this clone: The same CDR3 is also encoded by other DNA sequences in this sample. This chain connects TRBV2 to TRBJ1-3; perhaps TRBD1 as D (5 bases). Germline CDR1 is SNHLY and CDR2 is FYNNEI. Trimming removed 0 bases from V and 4 bases from J, with 10 bases in between. The CDR3 is 15 amino acids. The CDR3 spells CASSEARGTGNTIYF. The CDR3 DNA reads TGTGCCAGCAGTGAAGCGCGAGGGACCGGAAACACCATATATTTT.

The chain has TRBV21-1 and TRBJ2-7; the D call of TRBD1 is as the table states it, not checked on the DNA. TRBV21-1 is designated a pseudogene. CDR3 size: 15 residues. CDR3 DNA: TGTGCCAGCAGCGACCGGTTGTGGGGCGGCTACGAGCAGTACTTC. It yields the protein CASSDRLWGGYEQYF.

This chain connects TRBV28 to TRBJ2-3, with D possibly being TRBD2 (5 bases). Germline CDR1 MDHEN, CDR2 SYDVKM. Trimming took off 8 bases at V and 2 bases at J, with 17 bases between the two ends. The CDR3 runs 15 residues. The CDR3 bases are TGTGCCAGCGCTTCTCTAAGCGGTTACACAGATACGCAGTATTTT. It codes for CASASLSGYTDTQYF.

This chain links TRBV12-5 with TRBJ1-2, with 7 bases identical to TRBD1. The ends lost 1 base at V and 4 bases at J; junction bases unmatched: 9. CDR1 is LGHNT, CDR2 FRNRAP, per germline. The CDR3 is made up of 16 amino acids. CDR3 nucleotide sequence: TGTGCTAGTGGTTTGGCTTCCGGGACAGTAGGCTATGGCTACACCTTC. This gives the protein CASGLASGTVGYGYTF.

With regard to this clone: The identical CDR3 is also encoded by other nucleotide sequences in the sample. The chain is built from TRBV28 and TRBJ1-3; TRBD1 agrees at 7 bases. The CDR3 length is 13 residues. CDR1 is MDHEN, CDR2 SYDVKM, per germline. The ends lost 6 bases at V and 4 bases at J; junction bases unmatched: 3. This CDR3 is CASRRGPGNTIYF. The CDR3 DNA reads TGTGCCAGCAGGAGGGGGCCGGGAAACACCATATATTTT.